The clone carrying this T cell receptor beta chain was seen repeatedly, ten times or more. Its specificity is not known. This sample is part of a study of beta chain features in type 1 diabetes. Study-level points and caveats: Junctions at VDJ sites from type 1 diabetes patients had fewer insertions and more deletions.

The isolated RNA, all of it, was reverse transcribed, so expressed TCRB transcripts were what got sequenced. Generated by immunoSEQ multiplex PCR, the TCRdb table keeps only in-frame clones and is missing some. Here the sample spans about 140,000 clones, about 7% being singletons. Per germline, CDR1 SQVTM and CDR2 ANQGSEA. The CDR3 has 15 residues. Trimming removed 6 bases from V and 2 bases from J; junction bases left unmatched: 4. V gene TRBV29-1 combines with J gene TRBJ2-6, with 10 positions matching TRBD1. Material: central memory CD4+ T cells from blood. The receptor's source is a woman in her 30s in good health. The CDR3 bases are TGCAGCGTGCGACAGGGGGCCACTGGGGCCAACGTCCTGACTTTC. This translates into CSVRQGATGANVLTF.